Below are 29 T cell receptor beta chains sequenced from a single sample in a study of blood T cell repertoires in COVID-19. Produced via immunoSEQ multiplex PCR; TCRdb's table is partial and in-frame only. The sample has more than 85,000 clones; around 84% are singletons. Sequenced sample: peripheral blood. The receptors derive from a man aged 55 to 70 with acute or convalescent COVID-19.

The V gene is TRBV7-8, the J gene TRBJ2-3; D unclear. The CDR3 loop spans 15 amino acids. V lost 3 bases and J lost 0, with 10 bases in between. Germline assignment: CDR1 SGHVS and CDR2 FQNEAQ. CDR3 in DNA: TGTGCCAGCAGCTTCATTACACCGAGCACAGATACGCAGTATTTT. Its translation is CASSFITPSTDTQYF.

The J gene is TRBJ1-5, the V gene TRBV27; no clear D. Deletions cut 5 bases from V and 3 bases from J, with 14 bases between. Germline CDR1 reads MNHEY; CDR2 reads SMNVEV (reference sequence). CDR3 length: 15 residues. Here the CDR3 DNA reads TGTGCCAGCAGTCCGCTTCGGGATTACAATCAGCCCCAGCATTTT. The encoded protein is CASSPLRDYNQPQHF.

The chain recombines TRBV5-1 with TRBJ2-3, with D unresolved. CDR3 length: 15 amino acids. Germline V gene data show CDR1 as SGHRS and CDR2 as YFSETQ. The ends were cut back, 4 bases at V and 0 bases at J, with 12 bases in the middle. CDR3 sequence: CASSPSAISTDTQYF. CDR3 coding DNA: TGCGCCAGCAGCCCGAGCGCGATAAGCACAGATACGCAGTATTTT.

The chain recombines TRBV28 with TRBJ2-7; D possibly corresponds to TRBD1 (6 bases). Trimming took off 6 bases at V and 6 bases at J, with 15 bases between the two ends. Per germline, CDR1 MDHEN and CDR2 SYDVKM. The CDR3 consists of 13 residues. The CDR3 DNA reads TGTGCCAGCAGCGAGACAGGTTCCCGCGAGCAGTACGTC. Translation: CASSETGSREQYV.

This rearrangement joins TRBV6-7 to TRBJ1-5; D remains ambiguous. TRBV6-7 is identified as an open reading frame with a role that is uncertain. The V end lost 7 bases, the J end lost 0 bases, and 22 bases lay between the germline ends. The CDR3 covers 18 residues. CDR3 bases: TGTGCCAGCAAAACCACTGCGGTCAGACGATTTAGCAATCAGCCCCAGCATTTT. Its translation: CASKTTAVRRFSNQPQHF.

The genes are TRBV28 and TRBJ1-2, with 8 nucleotides matching TRBD1. Per germline, CDR1 MDHEN and CDR2 SYDVKM. This CDR3 has 15 residues. V lost 7 bases, J lost 2 bases, and 9 bases stayed unmatched. In DNA, the CDR3 is TGTGCCAGCACCTCGCCGGACAGGGCAAACTATGGCTACACCTTC. As protein: CASTSPDRANYGYTF.

The V gene is TRBV15, the J gene TRBJ2-7; the D gene is possibly TRBD1 (5 bases). The CDR3 contains 17 residues. Germline loops: CDR1 LNHNV, CDR2 YYDKDF (reference sequence). Trimming removed 0 bases from V and 1 base from J, with 16 bases in between. The CDR3, as DNA: TGTGCCACCAGCAGAGATATGTTCCGGACAAATTCCTACGAGCAGTACTTC. It translates to CATSRDMFRTNSYEQYF.

V gene TRBV4-3 combines with J gene TRBJ1-2, with D possibly being TRBD1 (5 bases). This CDR3 comprises 15 residues. Germline-derived CDR1 and CDR2 are LGHNA and YSLEER. Trimming left V 1 base short and J 1 base short, with 10 bases between. The CDR3 region has the DNA TGCGCCAGCAGCCAAGCCGACAGAGATAACTATGGCTACACCTTC. It specifies CASSQADRDNYGYTF.

The chain couples TRBV6-6 to TRBJ1-5; D gene uncertain. From germline, CDR1 is MNHNY and CDR2 SVGAGI (reference sequence). The CDR3 has 16 residues. V lost 0 bases and J lost 7, with 16 bases in between. CDR3 region: CASSYSGFGERQPQHF. CDR3 bases: TGTGCCAGCAGTTACTCGGGGTTCGGGGAGAGGCAGCCCCAGCATTTT.

This chain connects TRBV2 to TRBJ1-1, with TRBD1 identical over 7 bases. The CDR3 runs 14 residues. V shed 5 bases and J 2 bases; nucleotides not matched to a gene: 5. From germline, CDR1 is SNHLY and CDR2 FYNNEI. CDR3 loop: CASSPGTANTEAFF. The CDR3, as DNA: TGTGCCAGCAGTCCCGGGACAGCTAACACTGAAGCTTTCTTT.

The chain is built from TRBV7-9 and TRBJ2-1, with 13 nucleotides matching TRBD2. The CDR3 totals 15 residues. In germline, CDR1 is SEHNR, CDR2 FQNEAQ (reference sequence). The V and J ends lost 5 bases and 6 bases, in that order; junction bases with no gene match: 4. Written as DNA, the CDR3 is TGTGCCAGCAGCGGGAGACTAGCGGGGGGCAATGAGCAGTTCTTC. Translated: CASSGRLAGGNEQFF.

The chain couples TRBV20-1 to TRBJ2-3, with 7 positions matching TRBD2. This CDR3 comprises 11 residues. Per the germline V gene, CDR1 is DFQATT and CDR2 is SNEGSKA (reference sequence). The V segment lost 3 bases and the J segment 10 bases; nucleotides outside the gene matches: 4. The CDR3 sequence: CSASFSGAQYF. CDR3 nucleotide sequence: TGCAGTGCTAGTTTCAGCGGGGCGCAGTATTTT.

The chain combines TRBV19 with TRBJ2-5; D gene ambiguous. The V end lost 5 bases, the J end lost 5 bases, and 12 bases lay between the germline ends. Germline V gene data show CDR1 as LNHDA and CDR2 as SQIVND (reference sequence). This CDR3 region has 13 residues. The CDR3 loop is CASSPRGGETQYF. The CDR3, as DNA: TGTGCCAGTAGTCCAAGAGGTGGGGAGACCCAGTACTTC.

The chain joins TRBV28 to TRBJ1-5; TRBD1 is a possible D gene (5 bases). V lost 3 bases and J 5 bases, leaving 23 bases between the germline ends. From germline, CDR1 is MDHEN and CDR2 SYDVKM. CDR3 length: 18 amino acids. CDR3 protein: CASSLSFLGGEEYQPQHF. CDR3 in DNA: TGTGCCAGCAGTTTGTCCTTTCTTGGGGGGGAGGAGTATCAGCCCCAGCATTTT.

The chain recombines TRBV27 with TRBJ1-2; 7 positions agree with TRBD1. V lost 4 bases and J lost 2; bases outside the gene matches: 7. Germline lookup yields CDR1 MNHEY and CDR2 SMNVEV (reference sequence). The CDR3 length is 15 residues. As DNA, the CDR3 is TGTGCCAGCAGTTCCAGGACGACAGGGAACTATGGCTACACCTTC. It translates to CASSSRTTGNYGYTF.

The chain uses TRBV20-1 and TRBJ2-2; 9 bases line up with TRBD1. The CDR3 contains 14 residues. Per the germline V gene, CDR1 is DFQATT and CDR2 is SNEGSKA (reference sequence). The V segment lost 3 bases and the J segment 3 bases; nucleotides outside the gene matches: 2. Here the CDR3 DNA reads TGCAGTGCTAGTCGGACAGGGGACACCGGGGAGCTGTTTTTT. Encoded protein: CSASRTGDTGELFF.

The chain uses TRBV28 and TRBJ1-1, with D unresolved. The V end lost 5 bases, the J end lost 0 bases, and 13 bases lay between the germline ends. In germline, CDR1 is MDHEN, CDR2 SYDVKM. The CDR3 length is 15 residues. The CDR3 reads CASSPPWAMNTEAFF. CDR3 coding DNA: TGTGCCAGCAGTCCCCCATGGGCAATGAACACTGAAGCTTTCTTT. The full variable domain, its missing parts supplied by reference TRBV28 and TRBJ1-1, is DVKVTQSSRYLVKRTGEKVFLECVQDMDHENMFWYRQDPGLGLRLIYFSYDVKMKEKGDIPEGYSVSREKKERFSLILESASTNQTSMYLCASSPPWAMNTEAFFGQGTRLTVV.

This chain links TRBV7-3 with TRBJ1-5, with D perhaps TRBD1 (5 bases). Germline V CDR1 and CDR2: SGHTA, FQGTGA. The V end was cut by 2 bases, the J end by 7 bases, with 12 bases between. This CDR3 contains 14 residues. Here the CDR3 reads CASSLRGVRQPQHF. DNA for the CDR3: TGTGCCAGCAGCTTACGGGGGGTACGGCAGCCCCAGCATTTT.

This clone has only a few counts. J is TRBJ1-6 and V is TRBV5-4; 7 bases are shared with TRBD1. Trimming at V came to 4 bases and at J to 7 bases, leaving 8 bases not matched to a gene. The CDR3 has 15 amino acids. The germline V gene has CDR1 SGHNT and CDR2 YYREEE (reference sequence). The CDR3 DNA follows: TGTGCCAGCAGCCCCACGACAGGGAGCAATTCACCCCTCCACTTT. Its translation is CASSPTTGSNSPLHF.

The V gene is TRBV5-1, the J gene TRBJ1-4, with D unresolved. The CDR3 sequence is 15 residues long. Germline V gene data show CDR1 as SGHRS and CDR2 as YFSETQ. The V gene lost 4 bases and the J gene lost 0 bases, with 10 bases spanning the gap. The CDR3 nucleotides are TGCGCCAGCAGCGTAGCGGGTGCAACTAATGAAAAACTGTTTTTT. Encoded protein: CASSVAGATNEKLFF. Variable domain in full (rest from reference TRBV5-1 and TRBJ1-4): KAGVTQTPRYLIKTRGQQVTLSCSPISGHRSVSWYQQTPGQGLQFLFEYFSETQRNKGNFPGRFSGRQFSNSRSEMNVSTLELGDSALYLCASSVAGATNEKLFFGSGTQLSVL.

This chain links TRBV19 with TRBJ2-3; 9 bases match TRBD1. Germline V gene data show CDR1 as LNHDA and CDR2 as SQIVND (reference sequence). The CDR3 loop spans 15 amino acids. The V segment lost 5 bases and the J segment 5 bases; nucleotides outside the gene matches: 8. CDR3 region: CASSVGDRVLDTQYF. CDR3 nucleotide sequence: TGTGCCAGTAGTGTTGGGGACAGGGTGTTAGATACGCAGTATTTT.

This clone was recorded only once. The gene calls are TRBV24-1 and TRBJ1-1; D is possibly TRBD1 (6 bases). This CDR3 has 14 residues. Per the germline V gene, CDR1 is KGHDR and CDR2 is SFDVKD. V lost 4 bases and J 3 bases, leaving 11 bases between the germline ends. The CDR3: CATSEAGADTEAFF. CDR3 bases: TGTGCCACCAGTGAGGCGGGGGCGGACACTGAAGCTTTCTTT.

The rearrangement links TRBV28 to TRBJ2-4; D unclear. The V end lost 4 bases, the J end lost 10 bases, and 14 bases lay between the germline ends. Per the germline V gene, CDR1 is MDHEN and CDR2 is SYDVKM. The CDR3 has 13 amino acids. The DNA of the CDR3 is TGTGCCAGCAGTTCCCCCTTTTTTCTAATTCAGTACTTC. Its protein product is CASSSPFFLIQYF.

The chain employs TRBV18 and TRBJ2-1; TRBD2 agrees at 8 bases. Germline V gene sequence: CDR1 KGHSH, CDR2 LQKENI. Trimming cost V 5 bases and J 8 bases; bases outside gene matches: 17. The CDR3 has 17 residues. This CDR3 reads CASSNGLRGASVDEQFF. The DNA for the CDR3 is TGTGCCAGCTCAAATGGCCTGCGGGGGGCGTCAGTAGATGAGCAGTTCTTC. Drawing the rest from reference TRBV18 and TRBJ2-1, the complete variable domain is NAGVMQNPRHLVRRRGQEARLRCSPMKGHSHVYWYRQLPEEGLKFMVYLQKENIIDESGMPKERFSAEFPKEGPSILRIQQVVRGDSAAYFCASSNGLRGASVDEQFFGPGTRLTVL.

This clone was counted only a few times. This chain uses TRBV28 with TRBJ1-4; tentative D call: TRBD1 (5 bases). V was cut by 5 bases and J by 7 bases, with 14 bases left in between. Per the germline V gene, CDR1 is MDHEN and CDR2 is SYDVKM. CDR3 length equals 14 residues. The CDR3 region has the DNA TGTGCCAGCAGTACCGGGGGATACGGTGAAAAACTGTTTTTT. Protein: CASSTGGYGEKLFF.

The chain links TRBV18 to TRBJ1-4, with a possible D match to TRBD1 (5 bases). The V end was cut by 3 bases, the J end by 5 bases, with 7 bases between. This CDR3 has 13 residues. CDR1 and CDR2 from the germline V gene are KGHSH and LQKENI. Here the CDR3 reads CASSPKGNEKLFF. CDR3 coding DNA: TGTGCCAGCTCACCGAAGGGGAATGAAAAACTGTTTTTT.

The chain recombines TRBV7-2 with TRBJ2-1; TRBD1 aligns across 8 bases. V dropped 0 bases and J dropped 3; count of bases not matched to a gene: 7. Germline V gives CDR1 SGHTA, CDR2 FQGNSA. The CDR3 loop spans 17 amino acids. CDR3 region: CASSLASLGQGYNEQFF. CDR3 coding DNA: TGTGCCAGCAGCTTAGCTTCCCTAGGACAGGGCTACAATGAGCAGTTCTTC.

The chain links TRBV29-1 to TRBJ1-1; maybe TRBD1 (5 bases). The CDR3 runs to 12 residues. Germline V gene data show CDR1 as SQVTM and CDR2 as ANQGSEA. Trimming took 3 bases from V and 5 from J, leaving 10 bases between them. CDR3 coding DNA: TGCAGCGTTGATCCGGGGGGGACTGAAGCTTTCTTT. It is translated as CSVDPGGTEAFF.

The chain is built from TRBV12-5 and TRBJ2-3; 13 nucleotides agree with TRBD2. The CDR3 has 13 amino acids. Looked up from germline, CDR1 is LGHNT and CDR2 is FRNRAP. The CDR3 reads CATGLAGADTQYF. In DNA, the CDR3 is TGTGCAACTGGACTAGCGGGGGCAGATACGCAGTATTTT.